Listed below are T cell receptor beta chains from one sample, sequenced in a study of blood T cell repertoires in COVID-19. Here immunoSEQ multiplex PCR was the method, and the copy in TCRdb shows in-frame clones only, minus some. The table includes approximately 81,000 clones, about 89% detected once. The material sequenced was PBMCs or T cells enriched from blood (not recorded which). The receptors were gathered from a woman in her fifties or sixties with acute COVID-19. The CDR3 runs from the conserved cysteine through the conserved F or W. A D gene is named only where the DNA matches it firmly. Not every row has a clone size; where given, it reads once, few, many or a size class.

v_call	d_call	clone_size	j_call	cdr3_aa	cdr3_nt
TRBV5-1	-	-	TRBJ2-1	CASSFQGHEANEQFF	TGCGCCAGCAGCTTCCAGGGACATGAGGCCAATGAGCAGTTCTTC
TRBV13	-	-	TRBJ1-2	CASSLDSARYGYTF	TGTGCCAGCAGCTTAGACTCAGCGCGCTATGGCTACACCTTC
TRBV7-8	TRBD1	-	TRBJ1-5	CASSSPRGTGSYSNQPQHF	TGTGCCAGCAGCTCCCCACGGGGGACAGGGTCTTATAGCAATCAGCCCCAGCATTTT
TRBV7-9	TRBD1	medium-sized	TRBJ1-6	CASSSPQGTVEGSPLHF	TGTGCCAGCAGCTCACCCCAGGGGACAGTGGAGGGTTCACCCCTCCACTTT
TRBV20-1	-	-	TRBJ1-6	CSASRGIAYNSPLHF	TGCAGTGCTAGTCGGGGGATCGCCTATAATTCACCCCTCCACTTT
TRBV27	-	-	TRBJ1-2	CASTDGWGYTF	TGTGCCAGTACAGATGGATGGGGCTACACCTTC
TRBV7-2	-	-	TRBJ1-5	CASRSFSNQPQHF	TGTGCCAGCAGGTCCTTTAGCAATCAGCCCCAGCATTTT
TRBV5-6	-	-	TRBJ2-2	CASSLALRNTGELFF	TGTGCCAGCAGCTTGGCCCTAAGGAACACCGGGGAGCTGTTTTTT
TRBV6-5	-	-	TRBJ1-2	CASSSRVGYGYTF	TGTGCCAGCAGTTCTCGGGTCGGCTATGGCTACACCTTC
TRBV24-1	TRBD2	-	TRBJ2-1	CATSREGGAEQFF	TGTGCCACTTCAAGGGAGGGAGGGGCTGAGCAGTTCTTC
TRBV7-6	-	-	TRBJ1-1	CASSLSGTEAFF	TGTGCCAGCAGCTTAAGCGGGACAGAAGCTTTCTTT
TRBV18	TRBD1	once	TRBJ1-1	CASSPRDRGVYTEAFF	TGTGCCAGCTCACCCCGGGACAGGGGTGTGTACACTGAAGCTTTCTTT
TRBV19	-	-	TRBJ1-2	CASSIDLAGNYGYTF	TGTGCCAGTAGTATAGATCTCGCAGGGAACTATGGCTACACCTTC
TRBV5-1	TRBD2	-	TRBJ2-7	CASSRTSGGYEQYF	TGCGCCAGCAGCCGGACTAGCGGGGGCTACGAGCAGTACTTC
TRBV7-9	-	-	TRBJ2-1	CASSPAATGNNEQFF	TGTGCCAGCAGCCCCGCGGCGACAGGCAACAATGAGCAGTTCTTC
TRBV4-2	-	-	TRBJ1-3	CASSQDPGEPGNTIYF	TGTGCCAGCAGCCAAGATCCAGGGGAACCTGGAAACACCATATATTTT
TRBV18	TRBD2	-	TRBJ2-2	CASSPRPSTFQPGLAETGELFF	TGTGCCAGCTCACCCCGCCCTAGCACTTTTCAACCGGGACTAGCGGAGACCGGGGAGCTGTTTTTT
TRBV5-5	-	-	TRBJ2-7	CASSLFGQLIHEQYF	TGTGCCAGCAGCTTGTTCGGACAGCTTATCCACGAGCAGTACTTC
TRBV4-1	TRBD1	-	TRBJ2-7	CASSQWDRVNEQYF	TGCGCCAGCAGCCAGTGGGACAGGGTCAACGAGCAGTACTTC
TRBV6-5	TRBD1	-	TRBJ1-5	CATRTGDNQPQHF	TGTGCCACCAGGACAGGGGACAATCAGCCCCAGCATTTT
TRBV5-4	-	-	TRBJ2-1	CASSRLIPTSNEQFF	TGTGCCAGCAGCCGACTAATCCCCACTAGCAATGAGCAGTTCTTC
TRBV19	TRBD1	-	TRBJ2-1	CASSNLRDSYNEQFF	TGTGCCAGTAGCAACCTCCGGGACAGTTACAATGAGCAGTTCTTC
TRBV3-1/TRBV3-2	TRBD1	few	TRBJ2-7	CASSHRGQGRDYEQYF	TGTGCCAGCAGCCACCGGGGACAGGGGCGGGACTACGAGCAGTACTTC
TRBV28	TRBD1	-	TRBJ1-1	CASSLGDSVLQRHGAFF	TGTGCCAGCAGTTTGGGGGACAGCGTGCTCCAACGGCATGGAGCTTTCTTT
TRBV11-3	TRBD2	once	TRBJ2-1	CASSPGLAKTNEQFF	TGTGCCAGCAGCCCAGGACTAGCGAAAACCAATGAGCAGTTCTTC
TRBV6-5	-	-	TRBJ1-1	CASTAAGTEAFF	TGTGCCAGCACCGCGGCCGGGACAGAAGCTTTCTTT
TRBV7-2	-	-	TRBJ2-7	CASSSPGYEQYF	TGTGCCAGCAGCTCCCCAGGCTACGAGCAGTACTTC
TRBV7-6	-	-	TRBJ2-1	CASSDQGRGGWNEQFF	TGTGCCAGCAGCGATCAGGGGCGCGGAGGTTGGAATGAGCAGTTCTTC
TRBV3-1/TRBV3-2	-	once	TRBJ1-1	CASSQDRGRAFF	TGTGCCAGCAGCCAAGACCGGGGGAGAGCTTTCTTT
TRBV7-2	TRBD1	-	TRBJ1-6	CASSLTGMDSPLHF	TGTGCCAGCAGCCTGACAGGGATGGATTCACCCCTCCACTTT
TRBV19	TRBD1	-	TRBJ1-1	CASSIHGTGDTEAFF	TGTGCCAGTAGTATACACGGGACAGGGGACACTGAAGCTTTCTTT
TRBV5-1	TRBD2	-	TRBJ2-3	CASSFSGSEDTQYF	TGCGCCAGCAGCTTCAGCGGGAGTGAAGATACGCAGTATTTT
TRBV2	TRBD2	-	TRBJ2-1	CATLLAGARNEQFF	TGTGCCACCCTACTAGCGGGAGCTAGGAATGAGCAGTTCTTC
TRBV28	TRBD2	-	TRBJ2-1	CASSPPRGRAGGVEQFF	TGTGCCAGCAGTCCGCCCCGGGGGCGAGCGGGAGGGGTTGAGCAGTTCTTC
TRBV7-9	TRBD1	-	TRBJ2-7	CASSPRAGGVYEQYF	TGTGCCAGCAGTCCTAGGGCAGGGGGCGTCTACGAGCAGTACTTC
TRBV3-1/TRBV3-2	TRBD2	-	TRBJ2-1	CASSPQGLAGGVSYNEQFF	TGTGCCAGCAGCCCACAGGGACTAGCGGGAGGGGTCTCCTACAATGAGCAGTTCTTC
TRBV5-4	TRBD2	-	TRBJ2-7	CASSLAGVGSYEQYF	TGTGCCAGCAGCTTAGCGGGAGTGGGCTCCTACGAGCAGTACTTC
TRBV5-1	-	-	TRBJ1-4	CASSLSNLGGGNEKLFF	TGCGCCAGCAGCTTGTCTAACCTTGGTGGGGGGAATGAAAAACTGTTTTTT
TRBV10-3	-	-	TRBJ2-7	CAISVSPGRYYEQYF	TGTGCCATCAGTGTATCCCCCGGGAGATATTACGAGCAGTACTTC
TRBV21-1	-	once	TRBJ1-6	CASSKGREGSSPLHF	TGTGCCAGCAGCAAAGGCCGGGAAGGCAGTTCACCCCTCCACTTT
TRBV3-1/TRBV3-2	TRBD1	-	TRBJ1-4	CASSQTGRPNEKLFF	TGTGCCAGCAGCCAGACAGGGAGGCCTAATGAAAAACTGTTTTTT
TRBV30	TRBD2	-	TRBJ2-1	CAWSPSGSGVRSSYNEQFF	TGTGCCTGGAGTCCTAGCGGGAGTGGGGTAAGAAGCTCCTACAATGAGCAGTTCTTC
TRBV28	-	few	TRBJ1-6	CATEDSGPSSYNSPLHF	TGTGCCACCGAGGACTCAGGTCCGAGCTCCTATAATTCACCCCTCCACTTT
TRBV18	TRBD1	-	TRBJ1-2	CASSPLRDRPNYGYTF	TGTGCCAGCTCACCTCTTAGGGACAGACCTAACTATGGCTACACCTTC
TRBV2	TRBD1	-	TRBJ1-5	CASLGDRGDHQPQHF	TGTGCCAGCCTGGGGGACAGGGGAGATCATCAGCCCCAGCATTTT
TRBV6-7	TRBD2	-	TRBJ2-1	CASTKEGGREIYNEQFF	TGTGCCAGCACTAAAGAGGGCGGGAGGGAGATCTACAATGAGCAGTTCTTC
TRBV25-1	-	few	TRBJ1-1	CASSLEGNTEAFF	TGTGCCAGCAGTTTAGAGGGTAACACTGAAGCTTTCTTT
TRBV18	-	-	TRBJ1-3	CASSPGAGRGNTIYF	TGTGCCAGCTCACCGGGGGCTGGGAGAGGAAACACCATATATTTT
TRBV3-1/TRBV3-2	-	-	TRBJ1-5	CASSQEPGDQPQHF	TGTGCCAGCAGCCAAGAACCAGGGGATCAGCCCCAGCATTTT
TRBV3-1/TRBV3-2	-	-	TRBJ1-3	CASSPTVNSGNTIYF	TGTGCCAGCAGCCCAACAGTGAACTCTGGAAACACCATATATTTT
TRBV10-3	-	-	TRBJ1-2	CAISTPGKVYGYTF	TGTGCCATCAGTACCCCGGGGAAAGTCTATGGCTACACCTTC
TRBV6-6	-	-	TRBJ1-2	CASSYSKGRGDGYTF	TGTGCCAGCAGTTACTCGAAGGGCCGGGGGGATGGCTACACCTTC
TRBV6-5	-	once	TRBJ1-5	CATEGGDSNQPQHF	TGTGCCACCGAGGGAGGGGATAGCAATCAGCCCCAGCATTTT
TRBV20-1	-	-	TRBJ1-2	CSAKDTYGYTF	TGCAGTGCTAAGGACACCTATGGCTACACCTTC
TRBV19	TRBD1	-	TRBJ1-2	CASSIADGTGHGYTF	TGTGCCAGTAGTATAGCCGACGGGACAGGGCATGGCTACACCTTC
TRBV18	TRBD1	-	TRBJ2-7	CASSPDRGSSYEQYF	TGTGCCAGCTCACCCGACAGGGGGAGCTCCTACGAGCAGTACTTC